This entry lists 32 T cell receptor beta chains sequenced from one sample in a study of blood T cell repertoires in COVID-19. Assay used: immunoSEQ multiplex PCR; TCRdb lists only in-frame clones, some missing. The sample holds around 100,000 clones, 84% seen once. Sequencing input: peripheral blood. The receptor source for this set is a human donor in a cohort sampled during active COVID-19.

The V and J genes are TRBV3-1 (or the pseudogene TRBV3-2) and TRBJ2-3, with 9 bases fitting TRBD1. Losses at the gene ends were 4 bases for V and 7 bases for J; bases not matched to a gene: 3. Per germline, CDR1 LGHDT and CDR2 YNNKEL (reference sequence). The length of the CDR3 is 13 residues. CDR3 protein: CASSRQGGNTQYF. CDR3 in DNA: TGTGCCAGCAGCCGACAGGGGGGGAATACGCAGTATTTT.

This clone has more than one count but fewer than ten. This rearrangement joins TRBV7-8 to TRBJ1-6; D call uncertain. The CDR3 contains 14 residues. Germline CDR1 and CDR2: SGHVS and FQNEAQ. The V and J ends lost 5 bases and 3 bases respectively, with 8 bases between them. The CDR3 here is CASSRGNYNSPLHF. The CDR3 DNA is TGTGCCAGCAGCCGCGGGAACTATAATTCACCCCTCCACTTT.

V gene TRBV5-1 combines with J gene TRBJ2-7; 8 nucleotides match TRBD1. V was clipped by 0 bases and J by 5 bases; unmatched bases: 7. Germline V lookup: CDR1 SGHRS, CDR2 YFSETQ. CDR3 length equals 15 residues. The CDR3 DNA sequence: TGCGCCAGCAGCTTGGTGGGGCAGGGGGCGGACGAGCAGTACTTC. Encoded protein: CASSLVGQGADEQYF.

The V call is TRBV7-9, the J call TRBJ2-5; no definite D call. Trimming removed 5 bases from V and 4 bases from J, with 8 bases in between. The germline CDR1 and CDR2 sequences are SEHNR and FQNEAQ (reference sequence). The length of the CDR3 is 12 residues. Written as DNA, the CDR3 is TGTGCCAGCAGCCCCGAGCCAGAGACCCAGTACTTC. Protein sequence: CASSPEPETQYF.

The CDR3 DNA follows: TGTGCCAGCAGCCTCGACAGTAACACTGAAGCTTTCTTT. Its protein product is CASSLDSNTEAFF. The V and J genes are TRBV7-9 and TRBJ1-1, with D possibly being TRBD1 (5 bases). This CDR3 has 13 residues. Per the germline V gene, CDR1 is SEHNR and CDR2 is FQNEAQ (reference sequence). Trimming shortened V by 5 bases and J by 2 bases, and 9 bases separated the two germline ends.

The chain joins TRBV5-1 to TRBJ1-4; D is undetermined. The CDR3 extends over 14 amino acids. With 1 base removed from V and 8 bases from J, the gap between germline ends came to 12 bases. The V gene's germline CDR1 is SGHRS and CDR2 YFSETQ. CDR3 DNA: TGCGCCAGCAGCTTGAGCCCGGTTAAGGAAAAACTGTTTTTT. This translates into CASSLSPVKEKLFF.

CDR3 sequence (DNA): TGCGCCAGCAGCTTGGGCGGGGGGGATTACAATGAGCAGTTCTTC. Its translation is CASSLGGGDYNEQFF. This rearrangement joins TRBV5-1 to TRBJ2-1, with 9 bases identical to TRBD2. Trimming at V came to 0 bases and at J to 4 bases, leaving 2 bases not matched to a gene. This CDR3 has 15 amino acids. CDR1 is SGHRS and CDR2 is YFSETQ in the germline V gene.

The chain combines TRBV24-1 with TRBJ2-3; D remains unclear. Germline lookup yields CDR1 KGHDR and CDR2 SFDVKD. Trimming took 2 bases from V and 4 from J, leaving 9 bases between them. This CDR3 comprises 14 residues. CDR3 residues: CATSDSPVPDTQYF. The CDR3 nucleotides read TGTGCCACCAGTGATTCCCCGGTGCCAGATACGCAGTATTTT.

The rearrangement links TRBV10-3 to TRBJ2-3; 8 positions agree with TRBD2. The CDR3 is 15 residues long. Germline CDR1 is ENHRY and CDR2 is SYGVKD. J gave up 1 base and V 10 bases, and 10 bases lay outside the gene matches. CDR3 nucleotide sequence: TGTGCCACCGGGGGGGAATCACGTCGCACAGATACGCAGTATTTT. The encoded protein is CATGGESRRTDTQYF.

In DNA, the CDR3 is TGTGCCAGCAACCCGGGACAGGAATACGAGCAGTACTTC. Translation gives CASNPGQEYEQYF. V usage is TRBV12-3 or TRBV12-4 and J usage is TRBJ2-7; 8 nucleotides match TRBD1. This CDR3 spans 13 amino acids. V trimming: 7 bases; J trimming: 4 bases; junction bases outside the gene matches: 6.

The J gene is TRBJ2-3, the V gene TRBV3-1 (or the pseudogene TRBV3-2); TRBD1 aligns across 9 bases. CDR3 size: 17 residues. J lost 2 bases, V lost 1 base, and 7 bases had no gene match. Germline V gene data show CDR1 as LGHDT and CDR2 as YNNKEL (reference sequence). CDR3 in DNA: TGTGCCAGCAGCCAAGCCCGGACAGGGGTTGACACAGATACGCAGTATTTT. This encodes CASSQARTGVDTDTQYF.

In nucleotides, the CDR3 is TGCGCCAGCAGCCAAGGGGGGCCCTATGGCTACACCTTC. It is translated as CASSQGGPYGYTF. The V and J genes are TRBV4-1 and TRBJ1-2; a possible D gene is TRBD1 (6 bases). Trimming shortened V by 1 base and J by 4 bases, and 7 bases separated the two germline ends. CDR1 and CDR2 from the germline V gene are MGHRA and YSYEKL. This CDR3 has 13 residues.

The chain recombines TRBV6-1 with TRBJ2-5; weak D call: TRBD2 (6 bases). This CDR3 region has 14 residues. Germline CDR1 reads MNHNS; CDR2 reads SASEGT. V shed 2 bases and J shed 3 bases, with 10 bases lying between them. DNA for the CDR3: TGTGCCAGCAGTGAAAATGGGGGGAAAGAGACCCAGTACTTC. This sequence encodes CASSENGGKETQYF.

The rearrangement joins TRBV6-1 to TRBJ1-5; D is perhaps TRBD1 (6 bases). The CDR3 consists of 16 residues. Trimming took off 2 bases at V and 2 bases at J, with 13 bases between the two ends. CDR1 MNHNS and CDR2 SASEGT come from the germline V gene. The CDR3 reads CASSELNRAGNQPQHF. CDR3 sequence (DNA): TGTGCCAGCAGTGAACTGAACAGGGCGGGCAATCAGCCCCAGCATTTT.

This clone has just a few counts. The chain recombines TRBV2 with TRBJ1-2; D perhaps matches TRBD1 (5 bases). The CDR3 runs 13 residues. The V and J ends lost 6 bases and 4 bases respectively, with 12 bases between them. The V gene's germline CDR1 is SNHLY and CDR2 FYNNEI. In DNA, the CDR3 is TGTGCCAGCAGGACAGAAGGTTCCTATGGCTACACCTTC. Its translation is CASRTEGSYGYTF.

This chain uses TRBV6-5 with TRBJ1-1, with 10 bases lining up with TRBD1. J was trimmed by 4 bases and V by 6 bases; bases with no gene match: 8. Germline-derived CDR1 and CDR2 are MNHEY and SVGAGI. CDR3 length: 15 residues. CDR3 DNA sequence: TGTGCCAGCAGGCTTCGACAGGGGGCGGGCACTGAAGCTTTCTTT. Its protein product is CASRLRQGAGTEAFF.

The chain combines TRBV7-8 with TRBJ2-3; D is undetermined. CDR3 length: 14 residues. CDR1 is SGHVS and CDR2 is FQNEAQ in the germline V gene. Trimming shortened V by 1 base and J by 2 bases, and 7 bases separated the two germline ends. The CDR3 spells CASSLDRFTDTQYF. Here the CDR3 DNA reads TGTGCCAGCAGCTTAGACAGATTCACAGATACGCAGTATTTT. Combining the CDR3 with reference TRBV7-8 and TRBJ2-3 gives the whole variable domain GAGVSQSPRYKVAKRGQDVALRCDPISGHVSLFWYQQALGQGPEFLTYFQNEAQLDKSGLPSDRFFAERPEGSVSTLKIQRTQQEDSAVYLCASSLDRFTDTQYFGPGTRLTVL.

This chain links TRBV14 with TRBJ2-1, with 7 bases identical to TRBD2. V lost 1 base and J lost 11; bases outside the gene matches: 11. The CDR3 contains 15 residues. From germline, CDR1 is SGHDN and CDR2 FVKESK. The CDR3 loop is CASSQGAKRGGQQFF. The CDR3 DNA reads TGTGCCAGCAGCCAAGGTGCCAAGCGGGGCGGCCAGCAGTTCTTC.

V usage is TRBV2 and J usage is TRBJ1-5; D is unclear. Germline assignment: CDR1 SNHLY and CDR2 FYNNEI. The CDR3 consists of 13 residues. V was trimmed by 2 bases and J by 2 bases, leaving 4 bases between them. CDR3 sequence (DNA): TGTGCCAGCAGTGAATGGCGCAATCAGCCCCAGCATTTT. Translating it yields CASSEWRNQPQHF. Full variable domain (outside the CDR3, taken from reference TRBV2 and TRBJ1-5): EPEVTQTPSHQVTQMGQEVILRCVPISNHLYFYWYRQILGQKVEFLVSFYNNEISEKSEIFDDQFSVERPDGSNFTLKIRSTKLEDSAMYFCASSEWRNQPQHFGDGTRLSIL.

The chain joins TRBV7-3 to TRBJ2-1; tentatively, D is TRBD2 (5 bases). The CDR3 runs 16 residues. From germline, CDR1 is SGHTA and CDR2 FQGTGA. The V and J ends lost 2 bases and 4 bases respectively, with 15 bases between them. CDR3 loop: CASSLHPADIYNEQFF. CDR3 coding DNA: TGTGCCAGCAGCTTACACCCAGCGGATATTTACAATGAGCAGTTCTTC.

The chain has TRBV7-2 and TRBJ2-3, with 7 bases fitting TRBD1. CDR1 and CDR2 (germline): SGHTA, FQGNSA. V dropped 3 bases and J dropped 3; count of bases not matched to a gene: 6. The CDR3 sequence is 15 residues long. In nucleotides, the CDR3 is TGTGCCAGCAGCTTTTCGACAGGGATAACAGATACGCAGTATTTT. This codes for CASSFSTGITDTQYF. Full variable domain (rest looked up from reference TRBV7-2 and TRBJ2-3): GAGVSQSPSNKVTEKGKDVELRCDPISGHTALYWYRQSLGQGLEFLIYFQGNSAPDKSGLPSDRFSAERTGGSVSTLTIQRTQQEDSAVYLCASSFSTGITDTQYFGPGTRLTVL.

The J gene is TRBJ2-3, the V gene TRBV6-4; 9 bases are shared with TRBD2. After removal of 0 bases from V and 1 base from J, the junction contained 2 bases not matched to a gene. Germline-derived CDR1 and CDR2 are MRHNA and SNTAGT. The CDR3 is 16 amino acids. The DNA of the CDR3 is TGTGCCAGCAGTGACTCTGGCGGGGGGGGCACAGATACGCAGTATTTT. This gives the protein CASSDSGGGGTDTQYF.

The chain uses TRBV19 and TRBJ1-1, with D unresolved. Germline lookup yields CDR1 LNHDA and CDR2 SQIVND (reference sequence). Trimming removed 6 bases from V and 3 bases from J, with 5 bases in between. The CDR3 is 11 amino acids. The DNA for the CDR3 is TGTGCCAGTAGCGGTTACACTGAAGCTTTCTTT. Translated: CASSGYTEAFF.

This sequence joins TRBV6-2 or TRBV6-3 and TRBJ2-3; D is perhaps TRBD1 (6 bases). CDR3 length equals 15 residues. Between the trimmed V and J ends, which lost 6 bases and 1 base, there was a span of 14 bases. CDR1 is MNHEY, CDR2 SVGEGT, per germline. The CDR3 DNA follows: TGTGCCAGCAGCCACAGGGTATTGGGCACAGATACGCAGTATTTT. Translating gives CASSHRVLGTDTQYF.

This clone was seen only once. This chain connects TRBV5-5 to TRBJ2-7, with 7 bases aligning to TRBD1. CDR1 and CDR2 from the germline V gene are SGHKS and YYEKEE (reference sequence). V lost 0 bases, J lost 3 bases, and 6 bases stayed unmatched. This CDR3 has 15 residues. In nucleotides, the CDR3 is TGTGCCAGCAGCTTGGCCACGAGGGGGCTCTACGAGCAGTACTTC. Translation: CASSLATRGLYEQYF.

V is TRBV11-3 and J is TRBJ2-3; TRBD1 matches 10 bases. CDR3 length: 16 amino acids. Germline assignment: CDR1 SGHNT and CDR2 YENEEA. The V segment lost 5 bases and the J segment 4 bases; nucleotides outside the gene matches: 9. The CDR3 nucleotides are TGTGCCAGCAGCCCACGGGGGGACAGGGGATCAGATACGCAGTATTTT. It yields the protein CASSPRGDRGSDTQYF.

This CDR3 is CASSYSLKPGDTQYF. For the CDR3, the DNA is TGTGCCAGCAGTTACTCGTTAAAGCCGGGAGATACGCAGTATTTT. The chain recombines TRBV6-2 or TRBV6-3 with TRBJ2-3; no clear D gene. V dropped 0 bases and J dropped 5 bases, with 12 bases sitting between them. The CDR3 has 15 residues. CDR1 is MNHEY, CDR2 SVGEGT, per germline.

V usage is TRBV2 and J usage is TRBJ2-3; 11 bases are shared with TRBD2. The trim removed 4 bases at V and 6 bases at J, leaving 9 bases unmatched. CDR1 and CDR2 from the germline V gene are SNHLY and FYNNEI. This CDR3 has 16 residues. The CDR3 bases are TGTGCCAGCAGTGGACTAGCGGGGACCCGGGGTGATACGCAGTATTTT. As protein: CASSGLAGTRGDTQYF.

This chain connects TRBV11-2 to TRBJ2-2; 10 bases map to TRBD2. Per germline, CDR1 SGHAT and CDR2 FQNNGV. The CDR3 runs to 15 residues. The V segment lost 5 bases and the J segment 4 bases; nucleotides outside the gene matches: 4. The CDR3 sequence: CASSQRGGVTGELFF. The CDR3, as DNA: TGTGCCAGCAGCCAGCGGGGGGGCGTCACCGGGGAGCTGTTTTTT.

This clone was detected once. V is TRBV3-1 (or the pseudogene TRBV3-2) and J is TRBJ1-5, with 9 bases lining up with TRBD1. CDR1 LGHDT and CDR2 YNNKEL come from the germline V gene (reference sequence). CDR3 size: 16 residues. The junction had 8 bases not matched to a gene; V was cut back by 0 bases and J by 8 bases. CDR3 DNA sequence: TGTGCCAGCAGCCAAGAGGGGACAGGGAGAGGCAAGCCCCAGCATTTT. Translation gives CASSQEGTGRGKPQHF.

J is TRBJ2-5 and V is TRBV10-3; weak D call: TRBD2 (5 bases). The V and J ends lost 5 bases and 4 bases respectively, with 14 bases between them. The CDR3 runs to 14 residues. Germline CDR1 and CDR2: ENHRY and SYGVKD. The CDR3 DNA follows: TGTGCCATCAGTTTCGCTACCGGGGTAGAGACCCAGTACTTC. It codes for CAISFATGVETQYF.

The rearrangement uses TRBV5-4 and TRBJ1-2, with TRBD1 matching 8 bases. CDR3 length: 19 residues. Looked up from germline, CDR1 is SGHNT and CDR2 is YYREEE (reference sequence). Trimming at V came to 2 bases and at J to 0 bases, leaving 15 bases not matched to a gene. Here the CDR3 reads CASSLITWDRYPANYGYTF. In nucleotides, the CDR3 is TGTGCCAGCAGCTTAATAACCTGGGACAGGTATCCTGCTAACTATGGCTACACCTTC.